The 24 T cell receptor beta chains given below trace back to one sample, sequenced in a study of Graves' ophthalmopathy and Graves' hyperthyroidism. Amplification targeted the TCR beta CDR3 regions, with RNA transcripts as the source material. RT-PCR in the first round used HTBI primers; a second-round multiplex PCR followed. TCRdb reprocessed the multiplex PCR reads with MiXCR, giving one entry per CDR3 protein. This sample has hundreds of thousands of distinct CDR3 sequences, with about two fifths found just once. Sequences were obtained from peripheral blood. The receptors shown here come from an adult man with Graves' ophthalmopathy.

J is TRBJ1-2 and V is TRBV6-6, with D unresolved. Germline V CDR1 and CDR2: MNHNY, SVGAGI (reference sequence). The CDR3 length is 12 residues. V lost 5 bases and J lost 7, with 11 bases in between. The CDR3: CASSTQKGGYTF. The CDR3 DNA follows: TGTGCCAGCAGTACCCAGAAGGGTGGCTACACCTTC.

This clonotype was seen at least ten times. The J gene is TRBJ1-2, the V gene TRBV19; the D gene is possibly TRBD1 (6 bases). V dropped 3 bases and J dropped 3 bases, with 8 bases sitting between them. The germline gives CDR1 LNHDA, CDR2 SQIVND (reference sequence). The CDR3 runs to 13 residues. DNA of the CDR3: TGTGCCAGTAGTATGGACAGCTACTATGGCTACACCTTC. This encodes CASSMDSYYGYTF.

This clonotype was detected ten times or more. The genes are TRBV7-2 and TRBJ2-5; TRBD2 matches at 13 bases. This CDR3 comprises 15 residues. V shed 4 bases and J 5 bases; nucleotides not matched to a gene: 4. CDR1 and CDR2 (germline): SGHTA, FQGNSA. Here the CDR3 DNA reads TGTGCCAGCAGCTACCGGACTAGCGGGGGCGAGACCCAGTACTTC. It translates to CASSYRTSGGETQYF.

This clonotype was seen many times. The chain links TRBV2 to TRBJ1-2, with a tentative D call TRBD1 (5 bases). This CDR3 comprises 15 residues. Germline lookup yields CDR1 SNHLY and CDR2 FYNNEI. Trimming removed 1 base from V and 5 bases from J, with 14 bases in between. The CDR3 reads CASSEDGGGRYGYTF. The CDR3 DNA sequence: TGTGCCAGCAGTGAAGACGGGGGTGGGCGGTATGGCTACACCTTC.

This clonotype was seen only once. The rearrangement joins TRBV24-1 to TRBJ1-2, with D hard to call. The germline V gene encodes CDR1 KGHDR and CDR2 SFDVKD. Trimming took 3 bases from V and 8 from J, leaving 21 bases between them. The CDR3 totals 16 residues. CDR3 bases: TGTGCCACCAGTGATCGCCTGACTAGCGGCACCGGGGGCTACACCTTC. It specifies CATSDRLTSGTGGYTF.

This clonotype was seen many times. V is TRBV29-1 and J is TRBJ1-3; 7 bases are a match to TRBD1. CDR1 is SQVTM, CDR2 ANQGSEA, per germline. The CDR3 is 14 residues long. V shed 5 bases and J 2 bases; nucleotides not matched to a gene: 6. The CDR3 is CSVLQGFPGNTIYF. The CDR3 DNA reads TGCAGCGTTTTACAGGGGTTTCCTGGAAACACCATATATTTT.

This clonotype was seen a handful of times. The chain uses TRBV2 and TRBJ2-2, with TRBD1 matching 8 bases. V shed 7 bases and J 1 base; nucleotides not matched to a gene: 8. The germline V gene encodes CDR1 SNHLY and CDR2 FYNNEI. This CDR3 spans 16 amino acids. The DNA of the CDR3 is TGTGCCAGCAAACATCCCGGGACAGGGAACACCGGGGAGCTGTTTTTT. It is translated as CASKHPGTGNTGELFF.

This chain connects TRBV10-3 to TRBJ2-7; TRBD2 agrees at 11 bases. Germline loops: CDR1 ENHRY, CDR2 SYGVKD. The CDR3 covers 14 residues. Losses at the gene ends were 6 bases for V and 7 bases for J; bases not matched to a gene: 8. The CDR3 sequence is CAIRATSGIQEQYF. CDR3 DNA sequence: TGTGCCATCAGGGCGACTAGCGGGATACAAGAGCAGTACTTC.

This clonotype was counted at least ten times. The gene calls are TRBV7-8 and TRBJ2-5; 7 nucleotides align to TRBD1. Per the germline V gene, CDR1 is SGHVS and CDR2 is FQNEAQ. The CDR3 extends over 17 amino acids. V lost 6 bases, J lost 0 bases, and 13 bases stayed unmatched. The CDR3 sequence is CASSPIGTELYQETQYF. The DNA for the CDR3 is TGTGCCAGCAGTCCGATTGGGACAGAACTGTACCAAGAGACCCAGTACTTC.

This clonotype was seen many times. This chain links TRBV19 with TRBJ1-1; D is unresolved. Trimming left V 6 bases short and J 1 base short, with 12 bases between. The germline V gene has CDR1 LNHDA and CDR2 SQIVND (reference sequence). This CDR3 is 14 amino acids long. CDR3 amino acids: CASRGGQANTEAFF. In DNA, the CDR3 is TGTGCCAGTAGGGGAGGCCAAGCGAACACTGAAGCTTTCTTT. The full variable domain, in which reference TRBV19 and TRBJ1-1 provide the parts outside the CDR3, is DGGITQSPKYLFRKEGQNVTLSCEQNLNHDAMYWYRQDPGQGLRLIYYSQIVNDFQKGDIAEGYSVSREKKESFPLTVTSAQKNPTAFYLCASRGGQANTEAFFGQGTRLTVV.

For this clonotype: A clone one base away is much larger, so this may be a read error. The chain couples TRBV13 to TRBJ2-7, with D possibly matching TRBD2 (6 bases). CDR3 length: 13 amino acids. Germline CDR1 PRHDT, CDR2 FYEKMQ (reference sequence). V dropped 5 bases and J dropped 4 bases, with 12 bases sitting between them. CDR3 sequence (DNA): TGTGCCAGCAGCCTCCTAGCGTGGTACGAGCAGTACTTC. It translates to CASSLLAWYEQYF.

This chain links TRBV25-1 with TRBJ1-3; no clear D gene. V lost 8 bases and J 1 base, leaving 15 bases between the germline ends. Germline V gene sequence: CDR1 MGHDK, CDR2 SYGVNS. CDR3 size: 15 residues. The CDR3 loop is CASSPRERSGNTIYF. The CDR3 nucleotides are TGTGCCAGCTCACCTCGGGAAAGGTCTGGAAACACCATATATTTT. The whole variable domain, remainder taken from reference TRBV25-1 and TRBJ1-3, is EADIYQTPRYLVIGTGKKITLECSQTMGHDKMYWYQQDPGMELHLIHYSYGVNSTEKGDLSSESTVSRIRTEHFPLTLESARPSHTSQYLCASSPRERSGNTIYFGEGSWLTVV.

The V and J genes are TRBV7-2 and TRBJ1-3; a possible D gene is TRBD1 (5 bases). This CDR3 has 14 amino acids. Germline V gene lookup returns CDR1 SGHTA and CDR2 FQGNSA. Trimming shortened V by 1 base and J by 8 bases, and 12 bases separated the two germline ends. The CDR3 nucleotides read TGTGCCAGCAGCTTAGGACAGAGCCCTGACACCATATATTTT. Protein sequence: CASSLGQSPDTIYF. The full variable domain, completed using reference TRBV7-2 and TRBJ1-3, is GAGVSQSPSNKVTEKGKDVELRCDPISGHTALYWYRQSLGQGLEFLIYFQGNSAPDKSGLPSDRFSAERTGGSVSTLTIQRTQQEDSAVYLCASSLGQSPDTIYFGEGSWLTVV.

This clonotype was observed a handful of times. The CDR3 bases are TGTGCCAGCAGTCCTAGGACCGAAACCTACGAGCAGTACTTC. This encodes CASSPRTETYEQYF. The chain combines TRBV6-5 with TRBJ2-7, with no clear D. CDR1 is MNHEY, CDR2 SVGAGI, per germline. This CDR3 is built from 14 residues. V dropped 5 bases and J dropped 2 bases, with 13 bases sitting between them.

This chain uses TRBV19 with TRBJ2-5; perhaps TRBD1 as D (6 bases). V was trimmed by 4 bases and J by 5 bases, leaving 20 bases between them. The CDR3 covers 16 residues. Germline V gene sequence: CDR1 LNHDA, CDR2 SQIVND (reference sequence). CDR3 sequence (DNA): TGTGCCAGTAGTAGCACCACCGGGACACCCGACGAGACCCAGTACTTC. This codes for CASSSTTGTPDETQYF.

The CDR3 spells CASSSSRVPLNTEAFF. The CDR3 nucleotides read TGTGCCAGCAGCTCATCCAGGGTCCCCTTGAACACTGAAGCTTTCTTT. The chain recombines TRBV9 with TRBJ1-1; tentative D call: TRBD1 (5 bases). The CDR3 loop spans 16 amino acids. The germline V gene encodes CDR1 SGDLS and CDR2 YYNGEE. Trimming pared 4 bases from V and 0 bases from J, leaving 16 bases between.

The count of this clonotype is one. This chain uses TRBV25-1 with TRBJ1-2; D is possibly TRBD1 (5 bases). The germline V gene has CDR1 MGHDK and CDR2 SYGVNS. CDR3 length: 15 amino acids. Trimming shortened V by 9 bases and J by 4 bases, and 21 bases separated the two germline ends. CDR3 sequence (DNA): TGTGCCAGTGAATCCCCCGGGACCGTCTTCTATGGCTACACCTTC. This gives the protein CASESPGTVFYGYTF.

The chain employs TRBV14 and TRBJ1-2, with 8 bases lining up with TRBD1. Germline CDR1 and CDR2: SGHDN and FVKESK. The CDR3 runs 12 residues. The J segment lost 3 bases and the V segment lost 11 bases, leaving 5 bases of the junction unmatched. The CDR3 loop reads CALTGDHYGYTF. CDR3 DNA sequence: TGTGCCTTGACAGGGGATCACTATGGCTACACCTTC. Using reference TRBV14 and TRBJ1-2 for the parts outside the CDR3, the full variable domain is EAGVTQFPSHSVIEKGQTVTLRCDPISGHDNLYWYRRVMGKEIKFLLHFVKESKQDESGMPNNRFLAERTGGTYSTLKVQPAELEDSGVYFCALTGDHYGYTFGSGTRLTVV.

V is TRBV10-3 and J is TRBJ1-3; D gene ambiguous. The CDR3 contains 15 residues. V dropped 10 bases and J dropped 0 bases, with 16 bases sitting between them. Germline CDR1 and CDR2: ENHRY and SYGVKD. For the CDR3, the DNA is TGTGCCAGCTTACGGTACGGAAGCTCTGGAAACACCATATATTTT. Translating gives CASLRYGSSGNTIYF.

This chain joins TRBV24-1 and TRBJ1-2; D might be TRBD1 (6 bases). Trimming removed 3 bases from V and 8 bases from J, with 12 bases in between. Per germline, CDR1 KGHDR and CDR2 SFDVKD. The CDR3 is 13 residues long. CDR3 nucleotide sequence: TGTGCCACCAGTGATGCAGGGGTTGGGGGCTACACCTTC. It encodes CATSDAGVGGYTF.

The chain couples TRBV6-5 to TRBJ2-7; 9 bases agree with TRBD2. Germline trimming cut 2 bases from V and 6 bases from J; bases unmatched to any gene: 11. Germline V CDR1 and CDR2: MNHEY, SVGAGI. There are 16 residues in the CDR3. CDR3 nucleotide sequence: TGTGCCAGCAGTTACAACCCGGGACTAGCACATACCGAGCAGTACTTC. As protein: CASSYNPGLAHTEQYF.

The sample holds many counts of this clonotype. CDR3 loop: CASSESAGQTYEQYF. The CDR3 coding sequence is TGCGCCAGCAGTGAGTCCGCGGGACAAACCTACGAGCAGTACTTC. This chain uses TRBV10-2 with TRBJ2-7; D is perhaps TRBD1 or TRBD2 (6 bases each). V was trimmed by 0 bases and J by 2 bases, leaving 11 bases between them. The CDR3 is made up of 15 amino acids. Germline CDR1 reads WSHSY; CDR2 reads SAAADI.

CDR3 nucleotides: TGTGCCAGCAGACCCCGGACAGGGCGGGATCAGCCCCAGCATTTT. Encoded protein: CASRPRTGRDQPQHF. The gene calls are TRBV12-3 or TRBV12-4 and TRBJ1-5; TRBD1 agrees at 8 bases. The V segment lost 6 bases and the J segment 5 bases; nucleotides outside the gene matches: 9. CDR3 size: 15 residues.

The rearrangement joins TRBV7-2 to TRBJ2-2; D possibly corresponds to TRBD2 (5 bases). V was cut by 5 bases and J by 4 bases, with 11 bases left in between. Looked up from germline, CDR1 is SGHTA and CDR2 is FQGNSA. There are 14 residues in the CDR3. The DNA of the CDR3 is TGTGCCAGCAGCCAAACTAGTTTCACCGGGGAGCTGTTTTTT. Protein: CASSQTSFTGELFF.